These 21 T cell receptor beta chains were sequenced from one sample in a study of cytotoxic CD8 clonotypes in ibrutinib-treated CLL. Measured with immunoSEQ multiplex PCR; TCRdb has only the in-frame clones, and not every one. The sample holds about 140,000 clones, over 75% seen once. Source: PBMCs, taken after 36 months of ibrutinib treatment. These receptor sequences come from a human donor with chronic lymphocytic leukemia.

The chain's CDR3 is CASGPGTGVGYTF. CDR3 DNA sequence: TGTGCTAGTGGTCCCGGGACAGGGGTCGGCTACACCTTC. The chain combines TRBV12-5 with TRBJ1-2, with 10 bases lining up with TRBD1. The J segment lost 8 bases and the V segment lost 5 bases, leaving 5 bases of the junction unmatched. Germline CDR1 is LGHNT and CDR2 is FRNRAP. The CDR3 runs 13 residues.

This rearrangement joins TRBV27 to TRBJ2-1; D unclear. The CDR3 is 12 residues long. V was shortened by 8 bases and J by 1 base, with 6 bases between the two germline ends. CDR1 is MNHEY and CDR2 is SMNVEV in the germline V gene (reference sequence). In DNA form, the CDR3 reads TGTGCCAGCCACAAATCCTACAATGAGCAGTTCTTC. It specifies CASHKSYNEQFF.

J is TRBJ2-5 and V is TRBV6-1; D uncertain. Germline-derived CDR1 and CDR2 are MNHNS and SASEGT. Trimming removed 6 bases at V and 5 bases at J, with 16 bases between. The CDR3 is made up of 14 amino acids. CDR3 amino acids: CASSVLIDGETQYF. The CDR3 nucleotides read TGTGCCAGCAGCGTCCTCATAGATGGGGAGACCCAGTACTTC.

This clone was detected once. The chain links TRBV6-4 to TRBJ2-7, with 8 nucleotides matching TRBD1. Germline V gene lookup returns CDR1 MRHNA and CDR2 SNTAGT. This CDR3 is 15 amino acids long. With 0 bases clipped from V and 1 base from J, the junction kept 2 bases outside the gene matches. DNA of the CDR3: TGTGCCAGCAGTGACTCTGGGACAGGATCCTACGAGCAGTACTTC. Translating it yields CASSDSGTGSYEQYF.

This clone was recorded once. The chain couples TRBV29-1 to TRBJ2-2, with D tentatively TRBD1 (5 bases). This CDR3 spans 13 amino acids. In germline, CDR1 is SQVTM, CDR2 ANQGSEA. Trimming pared 7 bases from V and 3 bases from J, leaving 12 bases between. The CDR3 protein is CSAKVGHTGELFF. CDR3 coding DNA: TGCAGCGCTAAGGTGGGGCACACCGGGGAGCTGTTTTTT.

The chain couples TRBV9 to TRBJ1-1; D is unclear. CDR3 length: 15 residues. The V and J ends lost 0 bases and 1 base respectively, with 10 bases between them. Germline V CDR1 and CDR2: SGDLS, YYNGEE. Here the CDR3 DNA reads TGTGCCAGCAGCGTAGGAGTCATTAGGAACACTGAAGCTTTCTTT. Its translation: CASSVGVIRNTEAFF.

Only a few counts were recorded for this clone. This chain connects TRBV5-1 to TRBJ2-7, with 13 bases matching TRBD2. Germline lookup yields CDR1 SGHRS and CDR2 YFSETQ. The CDR3 sequence is 15 residues long. V was pared by 4 bases and J by 2 bases, with 3 bases of the junction left unmatched. CDR3 DNA sequence: TGCGCCAGCAGCGGGGGACTAGCGGGAACCTACGAGCAGTACTTC. It specifies CASSGGLAGTYEQYF.

The sample holds one count of this clone. This sequence joins TRBV2 and TRBJ2-7, with a weak D call TRBD1 (6 bases). Germline CDR1 is SNHLY and CDR2 is FYNNEI. The length of the CDR3 is 15 residues. Trimming left V 5 bases short and J 6 bases short, with 20 bases between. The CDR3 region is CASSREADWGLEQYF. The DNA for the CDR3 is TGTGCCAGCAGTCGTGAAGCGGACTGGGGGCTCGAGCAGTACTTC.

Here the CDR3 reads CATVTTFF. In nucleotides, the CDR3 is TGTGCCACCGTAACGACCTTCTTT. The gene calls are TRBV27 and TRBJ1-1; D is unclear. Looked up from germline, CDR1 is MNHEY and CDR2 is SMNVEV (reference sequence). This CDR3 has 8 residues. V lost 10 bases, J lost 14 bases, and 11 bases lay in between.

This clone has a single count. The chain has TRBV11-2 and TRBJ1-1; the D gene is possibly TRBD1 (5 bases). The germline CDR1 and CDR2 sequences are SGHAT and FQNNGV. This CDR3 contains 17 residues. Trimming left V 2 bases short and J 0 bases short, with 16 bases between. The CDR3 DNA reads as TGTGCCAGCAGCTTAAAGGGATTCAGGGATTTGAACACTGAAGCTTTCTTT. It yields the protein CASSLKGFRDLNTEAFF.

This chain connects TRBV7-3 to TRBJ1-1; perhaps TRBD1 as D (6 bases). Germline V gene data show CDR1 as SGHTA and CDR2 as FQGTGA. V lost 4 bases and J lost 4, with 13 bases in between. This CDR3 has 14 amino acids. This chain's CDR3 is CASSSRGLSTEAFF. The CDR3 DNA follows: TGTGCCAGCAGCTCCAGGGGATTAAGCACTGAAGCTTTCTTT.

This chain links TRBV25-1 with TRBJ2-6; D is possibly TRBD1 (5 bases). V was clipped by 2 bases and J by 12 bases, with 14 bases between them. Germline V gives CDR1 MGHDK, CDR2 SYGVNS. CDR3 size: 14 residues. CDR3 residues: CASSEGRTPTVLTF. CDR3 DNA: TGTGCCAGCAGTGAAGGACGGACACCAACCGTCCTGACTTTC.

The chain carries TRBV7-8 and TRBJ1-2, with 7 positions matching TRBD1. The germline CDR1 and CDR2 sequences are SGHVS and FQNEAQ. The CDR3 spans 16 residues. J was trimmed by 4 bases and V by 4 bases; bases with no gene match: 12. The CDR3, as DNA: TGTGCCAGCAGCTATAGTTCGTCGGGGACAGCCTATGGCTACACCTTC. Protein: CASSYSSSGTAYGYTF.

This chain joins TRBV30 and TRBJ2-7, with 12 bases lining up with TRBD2. V shed 0 bases, J shed 3 bases, and the junction held 6 bases outside the gene matches. Per the germline V gene, CDR1 is GTSNPN and CDR2 is SVGIG (reference sequence). The CDR3 has 16 amino acids. The DNA for the CDR3 is TGTGCCTGGAGTGTCGGACTAGCGGGAAGGGTCTACGAGCAGTACTTC. It translates to CAWSVGLAGRVYEQYF.

The J gene is TRBJ1-3, the V gene TRBV5-1, with a tentative D call TRBD1 (5 bases). This CDR3 spans 15 amino acids. V was clipped by 1 base and J by 3 bases, with 11 bases between them. The V gene's germline CDR1 is SGHRS and CDR2 YFSETQ. The DNA of the CDR3 is TGCGCCAGCAGCTTGCAACAAAGGGGTGGAAACACCATATATTTT. It specifies CASSLQQRGGNTIYF.

The chain joins TRBV9 to TRBJ1-2, with 8 bases fitting TRBD1. Germline V gene sequence: CDR1 SGDLS, CDR2 YYNGEE. The CDR3 consists of 14 residues. V gave up 8 bases and J gave up 4 bases; unmatched junction bases: 10. This CDR3 is CASKEGRGPYGYTF. Here the CDR3 DNA reads TGTGCCAGTAAGGAGGGCAGGGGGCCCTATGGCTACACCTTC.

V is TRBV2 and J is TRBJ1-3; no clear D gene. Deletions cut 4 bases from V and 4 bases from J, with 5 bases between. From germline, CDR1 is SNHLY and CDR2 FYNNEI. The CDR3 totals 12 residues. The CDR3 DNA reads TGTGCCAGCAGTGTCTCCGGAAACACCATATATTTT. Protein sequence: CASSVSGNTIYF. Variable domain in full (rest from reference TRBV2 and TRBJ1-3): EPEVTQTPSHQVTQMGQEVILRCVPISNHLYFYWYRQILGQKVEFLVSFYNNEISEKSEIFDDQFSVERPDGSNFTLKIRSTKLEDSAMYFCASSVSGNTIYFGEGSWLTVV.

This chain uses TRBV5-1 with TRBJ2-5; a possible D gene is TRBD2 (6 bases). Germline assignment: CDR1 SGHRS and CDR2 YFSETQ. CDR3 length equals 15 residues. The V gene lost 4 bases and the J gene lost 1 base, with 14 bases spanning the gap. The CDR3: CASSGGRTIQETQYF. The CDR3 DNA reads TGCGCCAGCAGCGGGGGTCGGACTATCCAAGAGACCCAGTACTTC.

This clone has only one observation. The V gene is TRBV11-3, the J gene TRBJ2-1, with 14 nucleotides matching TRBD2. Germline loops: CDR1 SGHNT, CDR2 YENEEA. This CDR3 region has 20 residues. With V trimmed by 0 bases and J by 4 bases, 11 bases remained unmatched. CDR3 DNA: TGTGCCAGCAGCTTAGATCCCCCGGGACTAGCGGGAGCGTTGTACAATGAGCAGTTCTTC. This gives the protein CASSLDPPGLAGALYNEQFF.

V gene TRBV27 combines with J gene TRBJ1-4; TRBD1 matches at 8 bases. J was trimmed by 5 bases and V by 6 bases; bases with no gene match: 11. Per germline, CDR1 MNHEY and CDR2 SMNVEV (reference sequence). The CDR3 is 16 amino acids. As DNA, the CDR3 is TGTGCCAGCAGCCCCCTTGGACAGGGCGCCAATGAAAAACTGTTTTTT. Translated: CASSPLGQGANEKLFF.

This sequence joins TRBV9 and TRBJ2-3, with TRBD2 as a possible D gene (7 bases). The CDR3 has 16 residues. Trimming stripped 0 bases from V and 3 bases from J, with 14 bases between. Germline V lookup: CDR1 SGDLS, CDR2 YYNGEE. CDR3 amino acids: CASSVAVGGGTDTQYF. CDR3 DNA sequence: TGTGCCAGCAGCGTAGCGGTGGGAGGGGGAACAGATACGCAGTATTTT.